The 25 T cell receptor beta chains below all came from one sample that was sequenced in a study of graft-versus-host responses after intestinal transplantation. Assay: immunoSEQ multiplex PCR; the TCRdb copy retains only in-frame clones and omits some. The data show about 90,000 clones, 85% to 95% seen once. These receptors lack a known antigen. This specimen was unstimulated CD8+ T cells sorted from spleen or lymph node cells, taken before transplant. These receptors were collected from a human donor who was the organ donor for an intestinal transplant.

This chain uses TRBV5-6 with TRBJ2-1, with 10 bases fitting TRBD2. Per the germline V gene, CDR1 is SGHDT and CDR2 is YYEEEE. This CDR3 has 15 residues. V shed 2 bases and J 4 bases; nucleotides not matched to a gene: 3. CDR3 nucleotide sequence: TGTGCCAGCAGCTTATCTAGCGGGAGATACAATGAGCAGTTCTTC. Translated, it gives CASSLSSGRYNEQFF.

This chain connects TRBV27 to TRBJ2-1; possible D gene TRBD2, 6 bases. The CDR3 runs 13 residues. CDR1 and CDR2 (germline): MNHEY, SMNVEV (reference sequence). The V end was cut by 5 bases, the J end by 7 bases, with 12 bases between. CDR3 in amino acids: CASSLARGNEQFF. The CDR3 region has the DNA TGTGCCAGCAGTCTAGCACGGGGGAATGAGCAGTTCTTC.

The chain has TRBV7-6 and TRBJ2-1, with a weak D call TRBD2 (5 bases). The CDR3 sequence is 15 residues long. Trimming removed 3 bases at V and 2 bases at J, with 11 bases between. Germline values: CDR1 SGHVS, CDR2 FNYEAQ. In nucleotides, the CDR3 is TGTGCCAGCAGCTTGCGCGGCGGGCCCTACAATGAGCAGTTCTTC. It yields the protein CASSLRGGPYNEQFF.

J is TRBJ2-7 and V is TRBV7-9; D is perhaps TRBD2 (6 bases). CDR3 size: 12 residues. Per the germline V gene, CDR1 is SEHNR and CDR2 is FQNEAQ (reference sequence). V was pared by 1 base and J by 7 bases, with 8 bases between. CDR3 coding DNA: TGTGCCAGCAGCTTAGAAGGGAGGGAGCAGTACTTC. It translates to CASSLEGREQYF.

J is TRBJ1-2 and V is TRBV5-1; D perhaps matches TRBD1 (5 bases). Germline CDR1 SGHRS, CDR2 YFSETQ. The CDR3 length is 13 residues. Trimming cost V 0 bases and J 5 bases, with 8 bases left between them. CDR3 sequence (DNA): TGCGCCAGCAGCTTGGGCAGGGCTTATGGCTACACCTTC. Amino acid sequence: CASSLGRAYGYTF.

J is TRBJ2-3 and V is TRBV7-9, with 7 nucleotides matching TRBD1. This CDR3 region has 13 residues. J gave up 4 bases and V 7 bases, and 5 bases lay outside the gene matches. The germline gives CDR1 SEHNR, CDR2 FQNEAQ (reference sequence). The chain's CDR3 is CASTGQVADTQYF. The CDR3 nucleotides are TGTGCCAGCACCGGACAGGTTGCAGATACGCAGTATTTT.

The chain carries TRBV5-4 and TRBJ2-3; D might be TRBD2 (6 bases). The germline V and J ends were trimmed by 6 bases and 8 bases, with 13 bases remaining between them. The CDR3 runs 12 residues. Germline lookup yields CDR1 SGHNT and CDR2 YYREEE (reference sequence). The CDR3 region has the DNA TGTGCCAGCAACGCCAAGGAGGGTACGCAGTATTTT. Encoded protein: CASNAKEGTQYF.

This chain uses TRBV6-4 with TRBJ2-7, with 9 bases lining up with TRBD1. J lost 1 base, V lost 5 bases, and 6 bases had no gene match. This CDR3 is 15 amino acids long. CDR1 is MRHNA, CDR2 SNTAGT, per germline. The CDR3 nucleotides read TGTGCCAGCAGTCCCCCCGGGACAGGGTCCTACGAGCAGTACTTC. Translated: CASSPPGTGSYEQYF.

This rearrangement joins TRBV7-3 to TRBJ2-7; maybe TRBD1 (5 bases). CDR1 is SGHTA, CDR2 FQGTGA, per germline. The CDR3 runs 15 residues. Trimming left V 0 bases short and J 0 bases short, with 9 bases between. CDR3 region: CASSLTGRPSYEQYF. The CDR3 DNA sequence: TGTGCCAGCAGCTTAACGGGGCGCCCCTCCTACGAGCAGTACTTC.

CDR3 region: CASSQDKEGAASPDTQYF. For the CDR3, the DNA is TGCGCCAGCAGCCAAGATAAAGAAGGGGCCGCATCCCCCGATACGCAGTATTTT. The chain has TRBV4-1 and TRBJ2-3, with a tentative D call TRBD1 (5 bases). The V and J ends lost 0 bases and 6 bases respectively, with 22 bases between them. Germline loops: CDR1 MGHRA, CDR2 YSYEKL. The CDR3 consists of 18 residues.

Written as DNA, the CDR3 is TGTGCCATCGAGACAACAGGGGGGAACATTCAGTACTTC. Amino acid sequence: CAIETTGGNIQYF. This rearrangement joins TRBV30 to TRBJ2-4; 8 bases match TRBD1. The V segment lost 8 bases and the J segment 7 bases; nucleotides outside the gene matches: 10. From germline, CDR1 is GTSNPN and CDR2 SVGIG (reference sequence). The CDR3 runs to 13 residues.

The CDR3 DNA reads TGTGCCAGCAGCTTAGCCCTACAGGGGGTTGACACTGAAGCTTTCTTT. Encoded protein: CASSLALQGVDTEAFF. V is TRBV11-2 and J is TRBJ1-1, with 8 nucleotides matching TRBD1. Germline V gene data show CDR1 as SGHAT and CDR2 as FQNNGV. Unmatched junction bases numbered 7, after V lost 1 base and J lost 3 bases. The length of the CDR3 is 16 residues.

This sequence joins TRBV4-1 and TRBJ1-5; D remains ambiguous. CDR1 is MGHRA and CDR2 is YSYEKL in the germline V gene. The ends were cut back, 0 bases at V and 4 bases at J, with 10 bases in the middle. This CDR3 comprises 15 residues. The CDR3 DNA is TGCGCCAGCAGCCAAGAAAGAGCCGGGAATCAGCCCCAGCATTTT. Encoded protein: CASSQERAGNQPQHF.

The chain has TRBV19 and TRBJ1-1; D ambiguous. The CDR3 covers 15 residues. CDR1 and CDR2 (germline): LNHDA, SQIVND (reference sequence). Trimming shortened V by 5 bases and J by 0 bases, and 13 bases separated the two germline ends. The CDR3 sequence is CASSGRTDLNTEAFF. CDR3 DNA: TGTGCCAGTAGTGGGCGTACAGATTTGAACACTGAAGCTTTCTTT. The entire variable domain, with the rest obtained from reference TRBV19 and TRBJ1-1, is as follows: DGGITQSPKYLFRKEGQNVTLSCEQNLNHDAMYWYRQDPGQGLRLIYYSQIVNDFQKGDIAEGYSVSREKKESFPLTVTSAQKNPTAFYLCASSGRTDLNTEAFFGQGTRLTVV.

The chain links TRBV11-2 to TRBJ2-7; 8 bases fit TRBD1. The CDR3 runs to 16 residues. Germline values: CDR1 SGHAT, CDR2 FQNNGV. V lost 0 bases and J lost 3; bases outside the gene matches: 7. The CDR3 region has the DNA TGTGCCAGCAGCTTAGATGGCCAGGGGGCATTCTACGAGCAGTACTTC. Its translation: CASSLDGQGAFYEQYF.

V is TRBV7-9 and J is TRBJ2-7, with 14 bases matching TRBD2. In germline, CDR1 is SEHNR, CDR2 FQNEAQ (reference sequence). V was clipped by 3 bases and J by 7 bases; unmatched bases: 5. The length of the CDR3 is 15 residues. The CDR3 nucleotides read TGTGCCAGCAGCTTGACTAGCGGGGGGGCCGGGGAGCAGTACTTC. This gives the protein CASSLTSGGAGEQYF. The variable domain in full, completed from reference TRBV7-9 and TRBJ2-7, reads DTGVSQNPRHKITKRGQNVTFRCDPISEHNRLYWYRQTLGQGPEFLTYFQNEAQLEKSRLLSDRFSAERPKGSFSTLEIQRTEQGDSAMYLCASSLTSGGAGEQYFGPGTRLTVT.

V is TRBV7-8 and J is TRBJ2-7; the D gene is possibly TRBD2 (5 bases). The CDR3 runs to 15 residues. Germline V gene data show CDR1 as SGHVS and CDR2 as FQNEAQ. The V and J ends lost 4 bases and 4 bases respectively, with 17 bases between them. Here the CDR3 reads CASSSGSLATYEQYF. The CDR3 DNA reads TGTGCCAGCAGCTCCGGGTCCCTAGCAACGTACGAGCAGTACTTC.

The CDR3 spells CASSWGRGWYGYTF. CDR3 nucleotides: TGTGCCAGCAGCTGGGGCAGGGGGTGGTATGGCTACACCTTC. The V gene is TRBV5-4, the J gene TRBJ1-2, with 7 nucleotides matching TRBD1. The junction had 7 bases not matched to a gene; V was cut back by 3 bases and J by 5 bases. The length of the CDR3 is 14 residues. The germline V gene has CDR1 SGHNT and CDR2 YYREEE (reference sequence).

The chain combines TRBV27 with TRBJ2-5; 12 positions match TRBD1. The J call may be in error: the DNA end matches TRBJ2-7 better. CDR1 and CDR2 from the germline V gene are MNHEY and SMNVEV (reference sequence). The CDR3 totals 15 residues. CDR3 loop: CASSILGTGGDEQYF. The CDR3 nucleotides are TGTGCCAGCAGTATTCTCGGGACAGGGGGCGACGAGCAGTACTTC.

This chain uses TRBV4-1 with TRBJ1-2, with D perhaps TRBD1 (6 bases). The CDR3 is made up of 14 amino acids. CDR1 and CDR2 from the germline V gene are MGHRA and YSYEKL. V gave up 4 bases and J gave up 6 bases, with 15 bases separating them. The CDR3 DNA sequence: TGCGCCAGCAGCCTAATCCAGGGGCCTCATGGCTACACCTTC. This encodes CASSLIQGPHGYTF.

This clone was detected once. The CDR3 nucleotides are TGTGCCAGCAGCCCCCGGGATCGTCACGACGCCTCCTACGAGCAGTACTTC. Translated: CASSPRDRHDASYEQYF. This chain joins TRBV7-9 and TRBJ2-7, with D perhaps TRBD2 (5 bases). CDR1 is SEHNR and CDR2 is FQNEAQ in the germline V gene (reference sequence). The V gene lost 5 bases and the J gene lost 0 bases, with 20 bases spanning the gap. The CDR3 length is 17 residues.

The V gene is TRBV19, the J gene TRBJ1-5; a possible D gene is TRBD1 (6 bases). The V and J ends lost 5 bases and 0 bases respectively, with 11 bases between them. The CDR3 loop spans 15 amino acids. Germline V gives CDR1 LNHDA, CDR2 SQIVND (reference sequence). The CDR3 bases are TGTGCCAGTAGTTGGACAGCCTATAGCAATCAGCCCCAGCATTTT. Translated, it gives CASSWTAYSNQPQHF. Drawing the rest from reference TRBV19 and TRBJ1-5, the complete variable domain is DGGITQSPKYLFRKEGQNVTLSCEQNLNHDAMYWYRQDPGQGLRLIYYSQIVNDFQKGDIAEGYSVSREKKESFPLTVTSAQKNPTAFYLCASSWTAYSNQPQHFGDGTRLSIL.

The chain carries TRBV5-4 and TRBJ2-7; 10 bases are a match to TRBD1. The CDR3 consists of 16 residues. Germline trimming cut 3 bases from V and 1 base from J; bases unmatched to any gene: 7. In germline, CDR1 is SGHNT, CDR2 YYREEE (reference sequence). CDR3 in DNA: TGTGCCAGCAGCTCTTGGGACAGGGGAAAGTCCTACGAGCAGTACTTC. It is translated as CASSSWDRGKSYEQYF.

The J gene is TRBJ2-5, the V gene TRBV27; D remains unclear. The CDR3 contains 13 residues. V lost 5 bases, J lost 2 bases, and 9 bases lay in between. Germline V CDR1 and CDR2: MNHEY, SMNVEV (reference sequence). CDR3 residues: CASSMADQETQYF. In DNA, the CDR3 is TGTGCCAGCAGTATGGCGGATCAAGAGACCCAGTACTTC.

The chain links TRBV11-2 to TRBJ2-3; TRBD2 aligns across 8 bases. The CDR3 extends over 15 amino acids. J was trimmed by 0 bases and V by 5 bases; bases with no gene match: 4. Germline values: CDR1 SGHAT, CDR2 FQNNGV. CDR3 sequence (DNA): TGTGCCAGCAGCCTTTCGGGAGGGAGCACAGATACGCAGTATTTT. This sequence encodes CASSLSGGSTDTQYF.